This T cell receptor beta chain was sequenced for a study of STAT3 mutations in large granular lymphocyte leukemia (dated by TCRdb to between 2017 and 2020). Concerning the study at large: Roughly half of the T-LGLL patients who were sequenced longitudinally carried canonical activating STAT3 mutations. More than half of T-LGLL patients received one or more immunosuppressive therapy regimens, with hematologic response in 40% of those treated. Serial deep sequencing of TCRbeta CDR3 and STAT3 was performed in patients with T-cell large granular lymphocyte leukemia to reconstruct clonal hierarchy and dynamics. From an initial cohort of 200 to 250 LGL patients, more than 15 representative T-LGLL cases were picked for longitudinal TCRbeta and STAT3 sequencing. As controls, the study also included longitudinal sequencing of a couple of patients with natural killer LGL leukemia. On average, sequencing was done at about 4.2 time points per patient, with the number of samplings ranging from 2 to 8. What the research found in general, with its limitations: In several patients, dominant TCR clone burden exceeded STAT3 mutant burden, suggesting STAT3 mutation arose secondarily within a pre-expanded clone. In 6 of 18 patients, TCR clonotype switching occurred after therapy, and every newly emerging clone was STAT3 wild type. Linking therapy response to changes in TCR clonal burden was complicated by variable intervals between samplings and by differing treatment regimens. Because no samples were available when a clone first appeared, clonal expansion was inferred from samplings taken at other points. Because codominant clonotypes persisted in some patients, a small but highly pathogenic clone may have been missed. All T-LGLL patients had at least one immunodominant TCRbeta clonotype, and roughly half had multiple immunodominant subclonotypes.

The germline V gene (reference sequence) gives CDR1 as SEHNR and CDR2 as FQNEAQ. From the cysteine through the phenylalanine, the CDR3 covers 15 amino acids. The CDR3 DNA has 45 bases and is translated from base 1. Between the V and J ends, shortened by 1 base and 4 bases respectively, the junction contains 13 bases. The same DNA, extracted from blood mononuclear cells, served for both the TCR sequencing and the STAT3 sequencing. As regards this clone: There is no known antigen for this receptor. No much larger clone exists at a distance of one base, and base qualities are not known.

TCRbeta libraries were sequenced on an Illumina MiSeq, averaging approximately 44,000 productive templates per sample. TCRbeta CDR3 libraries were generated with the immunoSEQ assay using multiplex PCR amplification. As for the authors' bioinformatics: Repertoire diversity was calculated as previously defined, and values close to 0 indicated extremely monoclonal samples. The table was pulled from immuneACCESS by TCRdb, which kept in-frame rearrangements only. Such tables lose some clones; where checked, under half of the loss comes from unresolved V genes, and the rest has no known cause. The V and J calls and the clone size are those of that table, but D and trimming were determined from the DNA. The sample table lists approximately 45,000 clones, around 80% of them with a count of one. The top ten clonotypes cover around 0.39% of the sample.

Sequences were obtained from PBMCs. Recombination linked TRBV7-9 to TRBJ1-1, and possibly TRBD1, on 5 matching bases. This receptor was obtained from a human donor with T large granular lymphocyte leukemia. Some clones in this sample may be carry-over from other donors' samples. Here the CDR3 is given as CASSLVRGVSTEAFF. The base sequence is TGTGCCAGCAGCTTAGTCCGGGGGGTGAGCACTGAAGCTTTCTTT.